The clone carrying this TCR beta chain is a singleton in its sample. This record belongs to a study of shared T cell receptors in the human thymus. Produced via immunoSEQ multiplex PCR; TCRdb's table is partial and in-frame only. The sample lists about 730,000 clones; 75% to 90% were seen once. In addition, the sample was reused for a study of human thymus T cells. Per that study: Thymic and blood repertoires appeared to show biased V and J gene usage.

This sequence originates from a girl less than two years old with a congenital heart defect. The sequenced sample was thymocytes.

The DNA of the CDR3 is TGTGCCAGTAGTAGACAGACAGGGGACAACTATGGCTACACCTTC. Protein: CASSRQTGDNYGYTF. The chain employs TRBV19 and TRBJ1-2, with 8 bases matching TRBD1. CDR1 is LNHDA, CDR2 SQIVND, per germline (reference sequence). The J segment lost 2 bases and the V segment lost 4 bases, leaving 6 bases of the junction unmatched. The CDR3 is 15 residues long.